Below, 16 T cell receptor beta chains from the same sample are listed, as sequenced in a study of cytomegalovirus exposure and HLA in healthy donors. The PCR made use of 60 Vbeta and 13 Jbeta primers. Using immunoSEQ multiplex PCR, the repertoire was profiled, and TCRdb retains in-frame clones only, with some absent. The top ten hold 0.35% to 0.4% of the sample, which has under 200,000 clones, more than 70% seen once. Specimen: PBMCs. These TCRs come from a boy under 10 years old in good health and CMV-seronegative.

CDR3 nucleotides: TGCAGCGTTGCGTACAGCCTCCAAGAGACCCAGTACTTC. Protein sequence: CSVAYSLQETQYF. The V call is TRBV29-1, the J call TRBJ2-5; D unclear. CDR3 length equals 13 residues. Germline V gene data show CDR1 as SQVTM and CDR2 as ANQGSEA. The V and J ends lost 4 bases and 1 base respectively, with 10 bases between them.

This chain connects TRBV6-5 to TRBJ1-2; tentative D call: TRBD1 (5 bases). V was pared by 6 bases and J by 6 bases, with 11 bases between. CDR1 is MNHEY, CDR2 SVGAGI, per germline. This CDR3 is 12 amino acids long. Written as DNA, the CDR3 is TGTGCCAGCAGCGGACAACTCAATGGCTACACCTTC. Residues: CASSGQLNGYTF.

The rearrangement uses TRBV15 and TRBJ2-3, with D tentatively TRBD1 (5 bases). The CDR3 totals 16 residues. Germline lookup yields CDR1 LNHNV and CDR2 YYDKDF (reference sequence). With 1 base removed from V and 2 bases from J, the gap between germline ends came to 13 bases. The CDR3 nucleotides read TGTGCCACCAGCAGAGGAGGCAGGGCACCCACAGATACGCAGTATTTT. It translates to CATSRGGRAPTDTQYF.

This sequence joins TRBV6-4 and TRBJ2-3; 7 bases are shared with TRBD1. The V gene end was trimmed by 7 bases and the J gene end by 1 base; junction bases not matched to a gene: 14. The V gene's germline CDR1 is MRHNA and CDR2 SNTAGT. The CDR3 is 17 residues long. CDR3 loop: CASIPLLRGLCTDTQYF. CDR3 DNA sequence: TGTGCCAGCATCCCTCTTCTAAGGGGGCTTTGCACAGATACGCAGTATTTT.

This chain connects TRBV25-1 to TRBJ2-3; D is perhaps TRBD1 (7 bases). The CDR3 extends over 15 amino acids. Between the trimmed V and J ends, which lost 0 bases and 6 bases, there was a span of 13 bases. CDR1 MGHDK and CDR2 SYGVNS come from the germline V gene. CDR3: CASSEYLRGRDTQYF. The CDR3 nucleotides are TGTGCCAGCAGTGAATATCTCAGGGGGAGGGATACGCAGTATTTT.

The gene calls are TRBV18 and TRBJ2-1, with 8 positions matching TRBD2. The CDR3 is 16 amino acids. The V gene's germline CDR1 is KGHSH and CDR2 LQKENI. The V segment lost 0 bases and the J segment 6 bases; nucleotides outside the gene matches: 7. The DNA for the CDR3 is TGTGCCAGCTCACCACCAATAGCGGGAAGAACCAATGAGCAGTTCTTC. As protein: CASSPPIAGRTNEQFF. The full variable domain, rest sourced from reference TRBV18 and TRBJ2-1, is NAGVMQNPRHLVRRRGQEARLRCSPMKGHSHVYWYRQLPEEGLKFMVYLQKENIIDESGMPKERFSAEFPKEGPSILRIQQVVRGDSAAYFCASSPPIAGRTNEQFFGPGTRLTVL.

In the case of this clone: Other DNA sequences of this sample code for an identical CDR3. This sequence joins TRBV4-1 and TRBJ2-1; 11 bases map to TRBD2. Germline values: CDR1 MGHRA, CDR2 YSYEKL. The CDR3 is 19 residues long. The J segment lost 0 bases and the V segment lost 4 bases, leaving 11 bases of the junction unmatched. The CDR3 region has the DNA TGCGCCAGCAGCCCCACCTCGCCAGGACTAGCGGGCTCCTACAATGAGCAGTTCTTC. Translation: CASSPTSPGLAGSYNEQFF.

V is TRBV7-9 and J is TRBJ1-6, with D unresolved. The CDR3 has 14 residues. Germline values: CDR1 SEHNR, CDR2 FQNEAQ (reference sequence). The germline V and J ends were trimmed by 0 bases and 5 bases, with 5 bases remaining between them. The CDR3 is CASSLASDNSPLHF. As DNA, the CDR3 is TGTGCCAGCAGCTTAGCGAGTGATAATTCACCCCTCCACTTT. Together with reference TRBV7-9 and TRBJ1-6, the CDR3 gives the full variable domain: DTGVSQNPRHKITKRGQNVTFRCDPISEHNRLYWYRQTLGQGPEFLTYFQNEAQLEKSRLLSDRFSAERPKGSFSTLEIQRTEQGDSAMYLCASSLASDNSPLHFGNGTRLTVT.

The V and J genes are TRBV11-2 and TRBJ2-7; no clear D. This CDR3 is 16 amino acids long. Germline V gene sequence: CDR1 SGHAT, CDR2 FQNNGV. The V end was cut by 5 bases, the J end by 0 bases, with 17 bases between. CDR3 nucleotide sequence: TGTGCCAGCAGCCGACTGAGTGGCAGACTCTCCTACGAGCAGTACTTC. This codes for CASSRLSGRLSYEQYF.

V usage is TRBV11-2 and J usage is TRBJ2-2, with TRBD2 matching over 8 bases. CDR3 length: 15 amino acids. V dropped 5 bases and J dropped 1; count of bases not matched to a gene: 3. The germline V gene encodes CDR1 SGHAT and CDR2 FQNNGV. The CDR3, as DNA: TGTGCCAGCAGCCGTCTAGCGGGGAACACCGGGGAGCTGTTTTTT. Translation: CASSRLAGNTGELFF. The entire variable domain, with the rest obtained from reference TRBV11-2 and TRBJ2-2, is as follows: EAGVAQSPRYKIIEKRQSVAFWCNPISGHATLYWYQQILGQGPKLLIQFQNNGVVDDSQLPKDRFSAERLKGVDSTLKIQPAKLEDSAVYLCASSRLAGNTGELFFGEGSRLTVL.

The V call is TRBV11-2, the J call TRBJ2-5; the D gene is possibly TRBD2 (5 bases). CDR3 length: 13 amino acids. V shed 1 base and J shed 5 bases, with 8 bases lying between them. CDR1 SGHAT and CDR2 FQNNGV come from the germline V gene. CDR3 residues: CASSLGSAETQYF. The CDR3, as DNA: TGTGCCAGCAGCTTAGGTAGCGCGGAGACCCAGTACTTC.

The rearrangement joins TRBV27 to TRBJ2-2; weak D call: TRBD1 (5 bases). The length of the CDR3 is 14 residues. Trimming stripped 6 bases from V and 1 base from J, with 9 bases between. CDR1 MNHEY and CDR2 SMNVEV come from the germline V gene (reference sequence). The DNA for the CDR3 is TGTGCCAGCAGAGGACACAAGAACACCGGGGAGCTGTTTTTT. Translating it yields CASRGHKNTGELFF.

CDR3 amino acids: CASSQDLPNEQFF. In DNA, the CDR3 is TGTGCCAGCAGCCAAGATCTCCCGAATGAGCAGTTCTTC. This rearrangement joins TRBV4-2 to TRBJ2-1; D remains unclear. Germline loops: CDR1 LGHNA, CDR2 YNFKEQ. Trimming shortened V by 0 bases and J by 7 bases, and 7 bases separated the two germline ends. This CDR3 is built from 13 residues.

The chain has TRBV19 and TRBJ2-2; tentatively, D is TRBD2 (5 bases). Germline CDR1 is LNHDA and CDR2 is SQIVND (reference sequence). V was cut by 6 bases and J by 5 bases, with 13 bases left in between. The CDR3 is 14 residues long. The CDR3, as DNA: TGTGCCAGTAGCCTAGGGAGAGGGACCGGGGAGCTGTTTTTT. This gives the protein CASSLGRGTGELFF.

The chain is built from TRBV5-6 and TRBJ1-2; TRBD1 agrees at 12 bases. The CDR3 runs to 16 residues. J gave up 1 base and V 4 bases, and 5 bases lay outside the gene matches. Germline-derived CDR1 and CDR2 are SGHDT and YYEEEE. The CDR3 here is CASSPGQGASNYGYTF. For the CDR3, the DNA is TGTGCCAGCAGCCCGGGACAGGGGGCGAGTAACTATGGCTACACCTTC.

CDR3 sequence: CASSVGLAGGSTGELFF. The DNA of the CDR3 is TGTGCCAGCAGTGTCGGACTAGCGGGAGGAAGTACCGGGGAGCTGTTTTTT. The J gene is TRBJ2-2, the V gene TRBV2, with 14 bases lining up with TRBD2. The CDR3 has 17 amino acids. Germline V gene data show CDR1 as SNHLY and CDR2 as FYNNEI. J lost 5 bases, V lost 4 bases, and 6 bases had no gene match.